A single sample gave rise to the 15 T cell receptor beta chains below, sequenced in a study of blood T cell repertoires in COVID-19. Repertoires were generated with immunoSEQ multiplex PCR, while TCRdb's copy carries only in-frame clones and drops some. Of approximately 200,000 clones in the sample, less than 90% were seen once. The material sequenced was peripheral blood. The receptors shown here come from a man in his sixties or seventies with acute or convalescent COVID-19.

The J gene is TRBJ2-2, the V gene TRBV18, with TRBD2 identical over 8 bases. CDR3 length equals 14 residues. Germline loops: CDR1 KGHSH, CDR2 LQKENI. V shed 6 bases, J shed 7 bases, and the junction held 7 bases outside the gene matches. The CDR3 DNA sequence: TGTGCCAGCTCTACGAGCGGGAGTAGCGGGGAGCTGTTTTTT. Encoded protein: CASSTSGSSGELFF.

V is TRBV19 and J is TRBJ1-6; D not resolved. With 5 bases removed from V and 9 bases from J, the gap between germline ends came to 17 bases. Germline V gene lookup returns CDR1 LNHDA and CDR2 SQIVND (reference sequence). The CDR3 covers 15 residues. For the CDR3, the DNA is TGTGCCAGTAGTGACCGTCACAGCGGGATTTCACCCCTCCACTTT. It encodes CASSDRHSGISPLHF.

This chain links TRBV28 with TRBJ1-3, with 9 positions matching TRBD1. The CDR3 runs 18 residues. Germline CDR1 reads MDHEN; CDR2 reads SYDVKM. V trimming: 6 bases; J trimming: 4 bases; junction bases outside the gene matches: 16. CDR3 sequence reads: CASSPLTGGQGSGNTIYF. Here the CDR3 DNA reads TGTGCCAGCAGCCCTCTCACCGGGGGACAGGGATCGGGAAACACCATATATTTT.

This rearrangement joins TRBV10-3 to TRBJ2-1; 9 nucleotides agree with TRBD1. V shed 6 bases and J 7 bases; nucleotides not matched to a gene: 7. CDR1 is ENHRY and CDR2 is SYGVKD in the germline V gene. The CDR3 is 14 residues long. CDR3 nucleotides: TGTGCCATCAGAGAAGGGACAGGGTCGAATGAGCAGTTCTTC. Protein: CAIREGTGSNEQFF.

The CDR3 spells CASSPGSREQYF. Written as DNA, the CDR3 is TGTGCCAGCAGTCCGGGTTCAAGGGAGCAGTACTTC. This sequence joins TRBV12-3 or TRBV12-4 and TRBJ2-7; D is unresolved. The V and J ends lost 5 bases and 7 bases respectively, with 12 bases between them. This CDR3 spans 12 amino acids.

This sequence joins TRBV19 and TRBJ1-1; D unclear. This CDR3 has 15 residues. The V end was cut by 2 bases, the J end by 0 bases, with 10 bases between. Germline CDR1 LNHDA, CDR2 SQIVND (reference sequence). The CDR3 DNA reads TGTGCCAGTAGTATAATCGGGAGACTGAACACTGAAGCTTTCTTT. It specifies CASSIIGRLNTEAFF.

The CDR3 DNA reads as TGTGCCAGCAGTCCGAGCAATCAGCCCCAGCATTTT. This sequence encodes CASSPSNQPQHF. The V gene is TRBV27, the J gene TRBJ1-5; D remains unclear. CDR1 and CDR2 (germline): MNHEY, SMNVEV (reference sequence). The CDR3 is 12 residues long. V was shortened by 5 bases and J by 1 base, with 3 bases between the two germline ends.

The chain carries TRBV30 and TRBJ1-4, with 9 bases lining up with TRBD1. V dropped 5 bases and J dropped 7; count of bases not matched to a gene: 5. Germline V gene sequence: CDR1 GTSNPN, CDR2 SVGIG (reference sequence). This CDR3 contains 13 residues. The CDR3 reads CAWGQGRREKLFF. CDR3 DNA: TGTGCCTGGGGACAGGGGCGGCGTGAAAAACTGTTTTTT.

The CDR3 DNA reads TGTGCCAGTAGTAAAATACGCGGTGAGACTAGCGGGAGCTCCTACAATGAGCAGTTCTTC. Translation gives CASSKIRGETSGSSYNEQFF. The gene calls are TRBV19 and TRBJ2-1; the match to TRBD2 covers 12 bases. V was clipped by 4 bases and J by 0 bases; unmatched bases: 13. The CDR3 totals 20 residues. Per germline, CDR1 LNHDA and CDR2 SQIVND (reference sequence).

V and J are TRBV2 and TRBJ2-7, with 9 nucleotides matching TRBD1. V dropped 6 bases and J dropped 4; count of bases not matched to a gene: 7. The CDR3 is made up of 14 amino acids. From germline, CDR1 is SNHLY and CDR2 FYNNEI. The DNA for the CDR3 is TGTGCCAGCAGCAACGACAGGGGGGGTTACGAGCAGTACTTC. Residues: CASSNDRGGYEQYF.

For this clone: This sample also contains other DNA sequences that code for the same CDR3. This chain's CDR3 is CASSLQGNYGYTF. DNA for the CDR3: TGTGCCAGCAGTTTACAGGGAAACTATGGCTACACCTTC. The chain joins TRBV27 to TRBJ1-2; D possibly corresponds to TRBD1 (5 bases). The length of the CDR3 is 13 residues. The V and J ends lost 2 bases and 2 bases respectively, with 6 bases between them. The germline CDR1 and CDR2 sequences are MNHEY and SMNVEV (reference sequence).

This clone was recorded once. The chain carries TRBV7-2 and TRBJ2-5; 7 bases map to TRBD2. The CDR3 contains 15 residues. The V gene end was trimmed by 5 bases and the J gene end by 3 bases; junction bases not matched to a gene: 9. Germline CDR1 and CDR2: SGHTA and FQGNSA. The CDR3 loop reads CASSTGTGGKETQYF. CDR3 sequence (DNA): TGTGCCAGCAGCACCGGGACGGGGGGAAAAGAGACCCAGTACTTC.

This chain links TRBV18 with TRBJ2-4; D is unresolved. CDR3 length: 13 residues. Germline V gives CDR1 KGHSH, CDR2 LQKENI. V lost 0 bases and J lost 8, with 8 bases in between. CDR3 DNA: TGTGCCAGCTCACCACCGGTAGCCGACATTCAGTACTTC. This translates into CASSPPVADIQYF.

V is TRBV10-3 and J is TRBJ1-1; D not resolved. The CDR3 covers 12 residues. In germline, CDR1 is ENHRY, CDR2 SYGVKD. V was clipped by 10 bases and J by 11 bases, with 20 bases between them. The chain's CDR3 is CATGPGREDAFF. The DNA for the CDR3 is TGTGCCACGGGTCCTGGGAGGGAGGATGCTTTCTTT.

V gene TRBV29-1 combines with J gene TRBJ2-3, with D possibly TRBD2 on 5 matching bases. V lost 1 base and J lost 4, with 12 bases in between. The CDR3 is made up of 14 amino acids. The germline V gene encodes CDR1 SQVTM and CDR2 ANQGSEA. The DNA of the CDR3 is TGCAGCGTTGAAGGTTTTAGCGTTTCAGATACGCAGTATTTT. It is translated as CSVEGFSVSDTQYF.